This T cell receptor beta chain derives from a study of TIL therapy for anti-PD-1-resistant metastatic lung cancer. Study summary: Tumors were harvested before any PD-1/PD-L1 blockade. Tumors had a median PD-L1 proportion score of about 6%. Tumors carried a median about 1.5 non-synonymous mutations per megabase. Most patients had lung adenocarcinoma; a handful of tumors were EGFR-mutant, two ALK-rearranged; half smoked currently or formerly.

CDR3 size: 16 residues. Per the germline V gene, CDR1 is LNHDA and CDR2 is SQIVND (reference sequence). V was pared by 3 bases and J by 5 bases, with 19 bases between. Time point reported: pre-treatment sample, taken before nivolumab and TIL therapy. The immunoSEQ assay was v3. The protocol was immunoSEQ multiplex PCR, while the TCRdb copy is restricted to in-frame clones and leaves out a portion. The top ten hold about 5% of the sample, which has 40,000 to 60,000 clones, 79% seen once. This receptor was taken from a woman between 30 and 80 years old with non-small cell lung cancer. This material consisted of blood, taken at baseline. V gene TRBV19 combines with J gene TRBJ2-5; unclear D gene. CDR3 loop: CASSIGTTPLGETQYF. CDR3 nucleotides: TGTGCCAGTAGTATCGGTACTACACCGCTTGGGGAGACCCAGTACTTC.